This T cell receptor (beta chain) comes out of a study of tumor-infiltrating lymphocytes in primary liver carcinoma. Constant-region priming of about 500 ng total RNA yielded TCR beta cDNA. Three-round nested multiplex PCR performed with slightly modified ARM-PCR produced the TCR beta libraries. TRBV1-TRBV30 forward primers and a C-beta reverse primer were used in the first two PCR rounds, which each ran for nine to ten cycles. TCRdb recomputed calls from the multiplex PCR reads with MiXCR, one row per CDR3 protein. The sample carries 300,000 to 400,000 distinct CDR3 sequences, approximately 65% recorded once. In germline, CDR1 is MGHRA, CDR2 YSYEKL. The CDR3 has 14 residues. Unmatched junction bases numbered 1, after V lost 1 base and J lost 5 bases. RNA isolated from unsorted whole blood supplied the blood RNA, with germline DNA also extracted. The table lists this clonotype with many counts.

This TCR derives from a middle-aged man with primary liver carcinoma and hepatitis B virus infection. The sample comprised peripheral blood. The V gene is TRBV4-1, the J gene TRBJ2-7; TRBD1 aligns across 11 bases. This CDR3 is CASSQGDRGDEQYF. The CDR3 nucleotides are TGCGCCAGCAGCCAAGGGGACAGGGGGGACGAGCAGTACTTC.